A selection of T cell receptor beta chains follows, all from one sample in a study of cytomegalovirus exposure and HLA in healthy donors. Some clones are missing from TCRdb's copy, which holds only in-frame ones; the method was immunoSEQ multiplex PCR. This sample carries about 130,000 clones, under 85% of them seen once, and the ten largest clones take about 1.8%. Sequences were obtained from PBMCs. These receptors were collected from a boy younger than 18 in good health and CMV-seronegative. CDR3s include the opening cysteine and the closing phenylalanine or tryptophan. D genes are given only for firm matches. A clone size is listed for some rows: how often the clone was seen (once, few, many), or a class if it is expanded.

V	size	J	length	D	CDR3	DNA
TRBV7-8	.	TRBJ1-5	15	.	CASSLRRGDNQPQHF	TGTGCCAGCAGCTTACGTCGCGGGGACAATCAGCCCCAGCATTTT
TRBV5-4	once	TRBJ1-2	14	.	CASKIQGANYGYTF	TGTGCCAGCAAAATACAGGGAGCTAACTATGGCTACACCTTC
TRBV6-1	few	TRBJ1-1	14	.	CASGTGPVNTEAFF	TGTGCCAGCGGTACAGGACCCGTGAACACTGAAGCTTTCTTT
TRBV6-5	few	TRBJ1-5	15	TRBD1	CASSHGQGGEQPQHF	TGTGCCAGCAGTCACGGACAGGGAGGAGAGCAGCCCCAGCATTTT
TRBV6-5	.	TRBJ2-7	14	TRBD1	CASSYWGQGYEQYF	TGTGCCAGCAGTTACTGGGGACAGGGCTACGAGCAGTACTTC
TRBV6-1	.	TRBJ2-5	14	TRBD2	CASSLGGGGETQYF	TGTGCCAGCAGTTTGGGGGGGGGAGGAGAGACCCAGTACTTC
TRBV7-6	.	TRBJ1-2	14	TRBD1	CASSIDDRGYGYTF	TGTGCCAGCAGCATAGATGACAGGGGCTATGGCTACACCTTC
TRBV5-6	.	TRBJ2-5	16	.	CASSLAGRGDQETQYF	TGTGCCAGCAGCTTGGCCGGGAGAGGGGACCAAGAGACCCAGTACTTC
TRBV6-1	.	TRBJ1-1	15	.	CASSEALGGGSEAFF	TGTGCCAGCAGTGAAGCGCTTGGGGGGGGGTCTGAAGCTTTCTTT
TRBV5-1	.	TRBJ1-2	12	.	CASSLVGGGYTF	TGCGCCAGCAGCTTGGTGGGGGGTGGCTACACCTTC
TRBV25-1	.	TRBJ2-5	18	TRBD2	CASSEYPAGGTYQETQYF	TGTGCCAGCAGTGAATATCCAGCGGGGGGGACGTACCAAGAGACCCAGTACTTC
TRBV27	.	TRBJ2-1	16	TRBD2	CASSSSRTSLYNEQFF	TGTGCCAGCAGTTCCTCCCGGACTAGCCTCTACAATGAGCAGTTCTTC
TRBV14	.	TRBJ2-7	19	TRBD1	CASSQAPWDRGVPTYEQYF	TGTGCCAGCAGCCAAGCTCCCTGGGACAGGGGGGTACCTACCTACGAGCAGTACTTC
TRBV4-3	once	TRBJ1-5	17	TRBD1	CASSQGYRGRRNQPQHF	TGCGCCAGCAGCCAGGGATACAGGGGGCGAAGAAATCAGCCCCAGCATTTT
TRBV2	.	TRBJ2-5	12	.	CAGRGGQETQYF	TGTGCCGGCCGTGGGGGGCAGGAGACCCAGTACTTC
TRBV7-2	once	TRBJ1-2	14	.	CASSLGVVTGGYTF	TGTGCCAGCAGCTTAGGGGTCGTCACGGGGGGCTACACCTTC
TRBV30	.	TRBJ1-5	15	TRBD1	CAWSTGEYSNQPQHF	TGTGCCTGGAGCACAGGGGAATATAGCAATCAGCCCCAGCATTTT
TRBV9	.	TRBJ2-2	15	.	CASSVSPGNTGELFF	TGTGCCAGCAGCGTATCACCGGGGAACACCGGGGAGCTGTTTTTT
TRBV19	.	TRBJ1-1	13	TRBD1	CASSRGQGAEAFF	TGTGCCAGTAGCCGAGGACAGGGGGCTGAAGCTTTCTTT